The clone carrying this T cell receptor beta chain has a handful of counts. Its antigen is as yet unknown. This PCR relied on a set of 60 Vbeta primers and 13 Jbeta primers. Clones were read by immunoSEQ multiplex PCR, and TCRdb kept only the in-frame ones, dropping some. The table shows approximately 120,000 clones, with 60% to 75% occurring only once. This sample stems from a study of cytomegalovirus exposure and HLA in healthy donors. Overall study: Early release data held tens of millions of unique TCRs from HLA-typed donors.

There are 15 residues in the CDR3. Germline loops: CDR1 MNHNS, CDR2 SASEGT. Trimming removed 7 bases from V and 1 base from J, with 17 bases in between. The study's findings and limits: In a later analysis, TCR beta V- and J-gene trimming showed a link to a missense DCLRE1C variant. Roughly uniform depth of sequencing across donors was assumed in presence/absence analyses.

Sequenced sample: PBMCs. The chain has TRBV6-1 and TRBJ2-7, with a weak D call TRBD1 (6 bases). The clonotype was recovered from a woman aged 45 to 65 in good health and CMV-seropositive. The CDR3: CASTERGQPSYEQYF. As DNA, the CDR3 is TGTGCCAGCACCGAAAGAGGACAGCCTTCCTACGAGCAGTACTTC.